The 5 T cell receptor beta chains given below trace back to one sample, sequenced in a study of blood T cell repertoires in COVID-19. Profiled with immunoSEQ multiplex PCR; TCRdb holds only in-frame clones, not every one. The repertoire includes some 190,000 clones, 81% of them detected once, and approximately 11% sits in the top ten. Sequencing used peripheral blood. These receptor sequences come from a middle-aged woman with COVID-19, enrolled during active disease.

V is TRBV2 and J is TRBJ2-3, with 10 bases fitting TRBD2. CDR1 is SNHLY, CDR2 FYNNEI, per germline. The CDR3 contains 15 residues. The V and J ends lost 7 bases and 6 bases, in that order; junction bases with no gene match: 10. The CDR3: CASKPGLATLDTQYF. The CDR3 DNA is TGTGCCAGCAAACCGGGACTAGCGACGCTGGATACGCAGTATTTT.

The V gene is TRBV15, the J gene TRBJ1-3; 8 nucleotides line up with TRBD1. CDR1 and CDR2 from the germline V gene are LNHNV and YYDKDF (reference sequence). The V segment lost 5 bases and the J segment 5 bases; nucleotides outside the gene matches: 5. This CDR3 is built from 14 residues. Here the CDR3 DNA reads TGTGCCACCAGCCAAGACAGGGGTAGAAACACCATATATTTT. It is translated as CATSQDRGRNTIYF.

V and J are TRBV29-1 and TRBJ1-1; 8 bases fit TRBD1. CDR1 is SQVTM, CDR2 ANQGSEA, per germline. The CDR3 consists of 14 residues. V dropped 4 bases and J dropped 8; count of bases not matched to a gene: 12. CDR3 in amino acids: CSVGIVVGTGEAFF. The CDR3 bases are TGCAGCGTTGGTATAGTGGTCGGGACAGGAGAAGCTTTCTTT. The full variable domain, in which reference TRBV29-1 and TRBJ1-1 provide the parts outside the CDR3, is SAVISQKPSRDICQRGTSLTIQCQVDSQVTMMFWYRQQPGQSLTLIATANQGSEATYESGFVIDKFPISRPNLTFSTLTVSNMSPEDSSIYLCSVGIVVGTGEAFFGQGTRLTVV.

This chain links TRBV19 with TRBJ1-6, with a possible D match to TRBD1 (5 bases). CDR1 and CDR2 from the germline V gene are LNHDA and SQIVND (reference sequence). The CDR3 runs 16 residues. V dropped 3 bases and J dropped 7 bases, with 16 bases sitting between them. CDR3 sequence reads: CASSIRVLDPNSPLHF. CDR3 DNA: TGTGCCAGTAGTATCAGGGTTCTCGATCCCAATTCACCCCTCCACTTT.

This rearrangement joins TRBV5-4 to TRBJ1-1; D is uncertain. Trimming cost V 3 bases and J 10 bases, with 13 bases left between them. This CDR3 contains 12 residues. Germline V gene lookup returns CDR1 SGHNT and CDR2 YYREEE (reference sequence). The CDR3 protein is CASSSINDAAFF. The CDR3 coding sequence is TGTGCCAGCAGCTCTATAAACGATGCAGCTTTCTTT.